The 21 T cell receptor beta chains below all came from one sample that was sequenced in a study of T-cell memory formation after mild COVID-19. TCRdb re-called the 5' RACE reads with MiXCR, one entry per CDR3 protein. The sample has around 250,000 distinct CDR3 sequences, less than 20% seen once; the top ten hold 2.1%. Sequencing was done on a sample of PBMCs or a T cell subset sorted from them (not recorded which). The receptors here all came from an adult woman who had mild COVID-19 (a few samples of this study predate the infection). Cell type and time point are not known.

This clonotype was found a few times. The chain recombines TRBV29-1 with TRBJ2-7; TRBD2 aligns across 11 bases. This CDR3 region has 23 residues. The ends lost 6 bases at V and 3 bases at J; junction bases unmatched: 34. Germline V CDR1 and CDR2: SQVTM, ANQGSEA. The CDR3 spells CSVALGPGQQAPSGRTVYYEQYF. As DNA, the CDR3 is TGCAGCGTCGCCCTCGGACCGGGACAGCAAGCGCCTAGCGGGAGGACGGTCTACTACGAGCAGTACTTC.

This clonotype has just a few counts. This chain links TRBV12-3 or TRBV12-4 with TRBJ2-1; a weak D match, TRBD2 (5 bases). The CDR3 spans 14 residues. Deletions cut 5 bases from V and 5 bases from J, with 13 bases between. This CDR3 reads CASSTRTSNNEQFF. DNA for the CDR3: TGTGCCAGCAGTACGAGGACTTCCAACAATGAGCAGTTCTTC.

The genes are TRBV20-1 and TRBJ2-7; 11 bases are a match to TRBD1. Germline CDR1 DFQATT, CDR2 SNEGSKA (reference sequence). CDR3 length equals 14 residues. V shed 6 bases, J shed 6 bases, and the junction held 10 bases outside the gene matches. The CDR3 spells CSAKYTGTGGEQYF. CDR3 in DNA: TGCAGTGCAAAGTACACCGGGACAGGGGGCGAGCAGTACTTC.

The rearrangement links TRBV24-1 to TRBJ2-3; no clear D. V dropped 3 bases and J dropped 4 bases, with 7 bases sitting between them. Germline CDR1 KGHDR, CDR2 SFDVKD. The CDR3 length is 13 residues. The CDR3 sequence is CATSDRPADTQYF. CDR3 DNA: TGTGCCACCAGTGATCGCCCGGCAGATACGCAGTATTTT.

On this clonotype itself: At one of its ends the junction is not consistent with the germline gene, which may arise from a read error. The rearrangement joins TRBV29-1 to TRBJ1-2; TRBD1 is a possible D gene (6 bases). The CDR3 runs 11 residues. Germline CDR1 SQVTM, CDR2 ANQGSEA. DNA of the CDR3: TGCAGCGTTTGGGGGCCCGATGGCTACACTTTC. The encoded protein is CSVWGPDGYTF. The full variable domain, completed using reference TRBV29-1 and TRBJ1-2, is SAVISQKPSRDICQRGTSLTIQCQVDSQVTMMFWYRQQPGQSLTLIATANQGSEATYESGFVIDKFPISRPNLTFSTLTVSNMSPEDSSIYLCSVWGPDGYTFGSGTRLTVV.

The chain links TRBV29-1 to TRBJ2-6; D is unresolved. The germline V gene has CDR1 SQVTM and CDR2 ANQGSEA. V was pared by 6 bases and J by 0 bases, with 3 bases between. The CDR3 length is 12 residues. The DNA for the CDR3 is TGCAGCGTCGACTCTGGGGCCAACGTCCTGACTTTC. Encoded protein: CSVDSGANVLTF. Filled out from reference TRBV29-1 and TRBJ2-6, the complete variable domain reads SAVISQKPSRDICQRGTSLTIQCQVDSQVTMMFWYRQQPGQSLTLIATANQGSEATYESGFVIDKFPISRPNLTFSTLTVSNMSPEDSSIYLCSVDSGANVLTFGAGSRLTVL.

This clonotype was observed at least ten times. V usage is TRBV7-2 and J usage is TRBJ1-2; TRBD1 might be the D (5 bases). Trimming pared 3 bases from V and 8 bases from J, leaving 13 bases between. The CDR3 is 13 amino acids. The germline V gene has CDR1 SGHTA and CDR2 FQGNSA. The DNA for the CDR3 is TGTGCCAGCAGCTTGACGGGGGTGCGGGGCTACACCTTC. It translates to CASSLTGVRGYTF.

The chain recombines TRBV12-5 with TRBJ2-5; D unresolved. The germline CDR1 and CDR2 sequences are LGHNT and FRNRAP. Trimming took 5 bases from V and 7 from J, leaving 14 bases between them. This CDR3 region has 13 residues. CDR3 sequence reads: CASGVPPPATQYF. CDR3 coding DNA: TGTGCTAGTGGTGTACCCCCCCCGGCGACCCAGTACTTC.

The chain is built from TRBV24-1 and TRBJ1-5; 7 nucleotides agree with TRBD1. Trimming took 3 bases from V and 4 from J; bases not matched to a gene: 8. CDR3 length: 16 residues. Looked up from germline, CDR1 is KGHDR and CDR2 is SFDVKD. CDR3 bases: TGTGCCACCAGTGATGGTACAGGGGTCAGAAATCAGCCCCAGCATTTT. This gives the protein CATSDGTGVRNQPQHF.

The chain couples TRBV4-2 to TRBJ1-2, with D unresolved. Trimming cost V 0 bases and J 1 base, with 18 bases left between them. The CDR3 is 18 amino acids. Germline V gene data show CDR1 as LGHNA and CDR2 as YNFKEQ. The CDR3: CASSQDRRSGWDNYGYTF. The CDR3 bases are TGTGCCAGCAGCCAAGATAGGCGTAGCGGATGGGATAACTATGGCTACACCTTC.

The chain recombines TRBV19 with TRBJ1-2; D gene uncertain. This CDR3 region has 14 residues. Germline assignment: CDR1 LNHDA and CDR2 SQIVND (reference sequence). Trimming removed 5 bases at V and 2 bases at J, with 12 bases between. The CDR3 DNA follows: TGTGCCAGTAGTTCTATCCCGGCAAACTATGGCTACACCTTC. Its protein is CASSSIPANYGYTF.

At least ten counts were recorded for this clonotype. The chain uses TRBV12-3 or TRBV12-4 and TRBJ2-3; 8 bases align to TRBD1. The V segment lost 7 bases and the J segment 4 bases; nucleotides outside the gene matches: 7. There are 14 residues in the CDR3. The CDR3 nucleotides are TGTGCCAGCACTGGGTCAGGGGGCGCAGATACGCAGTATTTT. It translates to CASTGSGGADTQYF.

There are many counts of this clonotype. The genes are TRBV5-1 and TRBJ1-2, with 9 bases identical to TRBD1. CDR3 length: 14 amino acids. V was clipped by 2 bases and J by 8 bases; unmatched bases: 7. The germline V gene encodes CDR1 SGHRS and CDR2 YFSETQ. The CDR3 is CASSFPGQGYGYTF. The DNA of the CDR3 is TGCGCCAGCAGCTTTCCGGGACAGGGATACGGCTACACCTTC.

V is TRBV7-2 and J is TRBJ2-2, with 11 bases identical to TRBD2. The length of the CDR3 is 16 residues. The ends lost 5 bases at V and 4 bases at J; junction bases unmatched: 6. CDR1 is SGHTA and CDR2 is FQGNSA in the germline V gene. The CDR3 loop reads CASSLSGRAGTGELFF. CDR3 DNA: TGTGCCAGCAGCCTTAGCGGGAGGGCGGGCACCGGGGAGCTGTTTTTT.

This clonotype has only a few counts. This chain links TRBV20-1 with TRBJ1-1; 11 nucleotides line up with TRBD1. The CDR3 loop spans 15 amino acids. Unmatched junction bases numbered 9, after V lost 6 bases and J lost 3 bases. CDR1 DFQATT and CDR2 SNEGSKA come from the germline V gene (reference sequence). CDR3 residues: CSALVGGQGDTEAFF. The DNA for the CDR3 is TGCAGTGCCCTCGTGGGGGGACAGGGGGACACTGAAGCTTTCTTT.

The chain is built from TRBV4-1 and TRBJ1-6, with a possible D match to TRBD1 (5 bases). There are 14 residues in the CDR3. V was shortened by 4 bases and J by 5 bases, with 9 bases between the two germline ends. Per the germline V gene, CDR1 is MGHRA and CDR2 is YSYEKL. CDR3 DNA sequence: TGCGCCAGCAGCCTTACCAGGGATAATTCACCCCTCCACTTT. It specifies CASSLTRDNSPLHF.

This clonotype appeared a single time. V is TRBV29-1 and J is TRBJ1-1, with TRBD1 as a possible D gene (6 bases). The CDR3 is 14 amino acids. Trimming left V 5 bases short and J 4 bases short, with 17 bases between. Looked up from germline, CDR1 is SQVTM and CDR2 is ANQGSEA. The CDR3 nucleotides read TGCAGCGTTAGGAGGGACACGGAGGGCACTGAAGCTTTCTTT. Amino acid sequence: CSVRRDTEGTEAFF.

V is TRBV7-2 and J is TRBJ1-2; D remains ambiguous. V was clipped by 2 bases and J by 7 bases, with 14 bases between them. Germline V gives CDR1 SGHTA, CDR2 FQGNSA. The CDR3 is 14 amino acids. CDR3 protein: CASSLMEGGFGYTF. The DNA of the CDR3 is TGTGCCAGCAGCTTAATGGAAGGAGGGTTTGGCTACACCTTC.

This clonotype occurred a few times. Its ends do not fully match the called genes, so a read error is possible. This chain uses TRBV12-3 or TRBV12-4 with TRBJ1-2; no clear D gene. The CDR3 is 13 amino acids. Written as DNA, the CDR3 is TGTGCCAGCAGTCTAGCCGGTCCTGATGGCTACACCTTC. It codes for CASSLAGPDGYTF.

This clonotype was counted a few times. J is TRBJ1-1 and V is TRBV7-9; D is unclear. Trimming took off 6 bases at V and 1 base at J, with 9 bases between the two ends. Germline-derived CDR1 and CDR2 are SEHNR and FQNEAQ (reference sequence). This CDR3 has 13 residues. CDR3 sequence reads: CASSQSKNTEAFF. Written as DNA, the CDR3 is TGTGCCAGCAGTCAGTCCAAGAACACTGAAGCTTTCTTT. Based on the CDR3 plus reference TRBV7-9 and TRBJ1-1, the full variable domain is DTGVSQNPRHKITKRGQNVTFRCDPISEHNRLYWYRQTLGQGPEFLTYFQNEAQLEKSRLLSDRFSAERPKGSFSTLEIQRTEQGDSAMYLCASSQSKNTEAFFGQGTRLTVV.

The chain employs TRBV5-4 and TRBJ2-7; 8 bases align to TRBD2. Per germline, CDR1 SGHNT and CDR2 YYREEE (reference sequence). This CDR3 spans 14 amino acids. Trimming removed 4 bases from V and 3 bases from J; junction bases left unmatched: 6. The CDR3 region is CASSQRGPLYEQYF. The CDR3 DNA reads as TGTGCCAGCAGCCAGCGGGGGCCTCTCTACGAGCAGTACTTC. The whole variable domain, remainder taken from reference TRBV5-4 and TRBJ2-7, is ETGVTQSPTHLIKTRGQQVTLRCSSQSGHNTVSWYQQALGQGPQFIFQYYREEENGRGNFPPRFSGLQFPNYSSELNVNALELDDSALYLCASSQRGPLYEQYFGPGTRLTVT.